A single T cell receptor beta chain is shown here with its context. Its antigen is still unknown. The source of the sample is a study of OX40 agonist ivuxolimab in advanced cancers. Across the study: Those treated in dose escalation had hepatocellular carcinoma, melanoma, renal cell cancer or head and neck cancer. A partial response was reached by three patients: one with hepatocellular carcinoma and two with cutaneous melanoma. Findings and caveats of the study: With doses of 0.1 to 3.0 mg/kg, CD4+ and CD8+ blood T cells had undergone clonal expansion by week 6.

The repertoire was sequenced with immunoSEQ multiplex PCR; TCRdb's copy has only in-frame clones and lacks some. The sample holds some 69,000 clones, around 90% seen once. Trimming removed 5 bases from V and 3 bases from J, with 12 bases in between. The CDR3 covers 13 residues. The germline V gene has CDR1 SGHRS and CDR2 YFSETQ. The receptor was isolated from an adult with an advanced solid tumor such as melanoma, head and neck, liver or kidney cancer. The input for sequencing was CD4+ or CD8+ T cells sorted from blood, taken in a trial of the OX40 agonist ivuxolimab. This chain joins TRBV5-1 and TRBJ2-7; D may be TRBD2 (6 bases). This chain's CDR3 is CASSRSGNYEQYF. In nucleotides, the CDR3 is TGCGCCAGCAGTCGTAGCGGTAACTACGAGCAGTACTTC.